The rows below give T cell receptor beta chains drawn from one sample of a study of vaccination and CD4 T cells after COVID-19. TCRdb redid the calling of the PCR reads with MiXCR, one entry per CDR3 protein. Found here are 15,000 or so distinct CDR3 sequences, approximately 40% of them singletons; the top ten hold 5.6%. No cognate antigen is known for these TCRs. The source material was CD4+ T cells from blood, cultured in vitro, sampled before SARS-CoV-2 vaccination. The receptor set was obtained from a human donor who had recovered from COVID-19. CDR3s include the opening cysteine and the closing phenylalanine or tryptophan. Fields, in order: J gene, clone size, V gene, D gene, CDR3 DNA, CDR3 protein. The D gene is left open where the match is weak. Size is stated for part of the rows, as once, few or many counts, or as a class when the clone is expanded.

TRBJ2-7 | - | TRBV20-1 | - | TGCAGTGCTAGAGATCAATCCAGGGACCCCTACGAGCAGTACTTC | CSARDQSRDPYEQYF
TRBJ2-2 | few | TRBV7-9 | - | TGTGCCAGCAGCTTAGGCCCTGTAGCCGGGGAGCTGTTTTTT | CASSLGPVAGELFF
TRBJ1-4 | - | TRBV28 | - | TGTGCCAGCAGTTTATGGTTTGGGGTGACTAATGAAAAACTGTTTTTT | CASSLWFGVTNEKLFF
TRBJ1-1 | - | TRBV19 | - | TGTGCCAGTAGTATAGACAGAACTTCGAACACTGAAGCTTTCTTT | CASSIDRTSNTEAFF
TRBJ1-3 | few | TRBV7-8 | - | TGTGCCAGCAGCCCCTGGACTGGCTCTGGAAACACCATATATTTT | CASSPWTGSGNTIYF
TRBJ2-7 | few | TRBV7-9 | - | TGTGCCAGCAGCTTAGAACGGGGGCTCGACGAGCAGTACTTC | CASSLERGLDEQYF
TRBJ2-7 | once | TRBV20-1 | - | TGCAGTGCCCCGAGGGGCCAGGGCTACGAGCAGTACTTC | CSAPRGQGYEQYF
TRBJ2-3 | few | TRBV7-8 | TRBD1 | TGTGCCAGCAGCTTAGCGACAGGGGGGGGGACAGATACGCAGTATTTT | CASSLATGGGTDTQYF
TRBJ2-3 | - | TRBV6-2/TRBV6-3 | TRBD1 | TGTGCCAGCAGCAGGGACAGGGGGCAGGATACGCAGTATTTT | CASSRDRGQDTQYF
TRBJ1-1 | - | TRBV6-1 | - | TGTGCCAGCAGCCCCGTTGGGACTGAAGCTTTCTTT | CASSPVGTEAFF
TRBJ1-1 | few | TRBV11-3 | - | TGTGCCAGCAGCCCACCCATTGTGGCAGACATGAACACTGAAGCTTTCTTT | CASSPPIVADMNTEAFF
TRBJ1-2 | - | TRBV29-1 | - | TGCAGCGTTGATATCGGGACGGGCTACACCTTC | CSVDIGTGYTF
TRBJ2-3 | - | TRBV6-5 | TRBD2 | TGTGCCAGCAGTTATCCCGGGACTAGCGGGAGTGATACGCAGTATTTT | CASSYPGTSGSDTQYF
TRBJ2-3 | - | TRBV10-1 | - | TGCGCCAGCAGTGAGACCCTCGGAGATACGCAGTATTTT | CASSETLGDTQYF
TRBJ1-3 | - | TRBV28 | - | TGTGCCAGCAGTTCCTACCCTGGGGGGTCTGGAAACACCATATATTTT | CASSSYPGGSGNTIYF
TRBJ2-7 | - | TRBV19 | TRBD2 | TGTGCCAGTAGTAGGGGGGGGATCTCCTACGAGCAGTACTTC | CASSRGGISYEQYF
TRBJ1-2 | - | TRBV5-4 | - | TGTGCCAGCAGCTTGACAGGGAGTAACTATGGCTACACCTTC | CASSLTGSNYGYTF
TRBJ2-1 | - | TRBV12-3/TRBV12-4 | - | TGTGCCAGCAGTTTAGCGGGAGTAGGTGAGCAGTTCTTC | CASSLAGVGEQFF
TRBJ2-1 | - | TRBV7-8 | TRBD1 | TGTGCCAGCAGCTTGGACAGGGTCAATGAGCAGTTCTTC | CASSLDRVNEQFF
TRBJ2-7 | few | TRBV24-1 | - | TGTGCCACCAAAATTAGGACAGGGTGTAGCGGGAGAGCTTCCTACGAGCAGTACTTC | CATKIRTGCSGRASYEQYF
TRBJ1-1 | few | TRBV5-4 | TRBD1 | TGTGCCAGCAGCTCGCCCGGGACAGGGGGGAACACTGAAGCTTTCTTT | CASSSPGTGGNTEAFF
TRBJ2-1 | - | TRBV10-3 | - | TGTGCCATCAGTGAGTCCCGTTCCCAAGGCGACAATGAGCAGTTCTTC | CAISESRSQGDNEQFF
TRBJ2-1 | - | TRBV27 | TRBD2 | TGTGCCAGCAGTTTGAGCGGGGGGGTTTACAATGAGCAGTTCTTC | CASSLSGGVYNEQFF
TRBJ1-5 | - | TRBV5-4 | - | TGTGCCAGCAGCTTCAAGGGGGACAATCAGCCCCAGCATTTT | CASSFKGDNQPQHF
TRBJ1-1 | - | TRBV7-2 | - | TGTGCCAGCAGCTTAGCTTTGGGGCCTAACACTGAAGCTTTCTTT | CASSLALGPNTEAFF
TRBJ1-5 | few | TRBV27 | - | TGTGCCAGCAGTTTAGCGGGATTCGGCAATCAGCCCCAGCATTTT | CASSLAGFGNQPQHF
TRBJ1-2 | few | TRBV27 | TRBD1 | TGTGCCAGCAGGCTGAGAGCCGGGACAGGGGGCTCCCTCTATGGCTACACCTTC | CASRLRAGTGGSLYGYTF
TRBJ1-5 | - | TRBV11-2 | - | TGTGCCAGCAGCTTAGTATGGGGGTATAGCAATCAGCCCCAGCATTTT | CASSLVWGYSNQPQHF
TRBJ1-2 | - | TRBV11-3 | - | TGTGCCAGCAGCTTAGAGGGGAGAAGTGGCAACTATGGCTACACCTTC | CASSLEGRSGNYGYTF
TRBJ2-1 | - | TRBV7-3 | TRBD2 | TGTGCCAGCGCGTTGCGGGAGGGTTCCTACAATGAGCAGTTCTTC | CASALREGSYNEQFF
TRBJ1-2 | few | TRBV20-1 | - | TGCAGTGCTAGGGGGGGGGGCGAATCGGGGGGCTACACCTTC | CSARGGGESGGYTF
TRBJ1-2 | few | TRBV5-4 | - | TGTGCCAGCAGCTCCGCGGACAGCGCCCAAAGGGATGGCTACACCTTC | CASSSADSAQRDGYTF
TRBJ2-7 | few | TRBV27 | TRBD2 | TGTGCCAGCAGTTGGAGCGGGGGGCCCTCCTACGAGCAGTACTTC | CASSWSGGPSYEQYF
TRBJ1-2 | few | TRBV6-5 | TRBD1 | TGTGCCAGCAGTTTGGACAGGGGGACCGGCTACACCTTC | CASSLDRGTGYTF
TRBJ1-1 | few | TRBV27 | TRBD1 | TGTGCCAGCGAAACCCTTACAGGGGGTGGCACTGAAGCTTTCTTT | CASETLTGGGTEAFF
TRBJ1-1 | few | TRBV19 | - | TGTGCCAGTAGTCCCAGGGGAGTAAGGAACACTGAAGCTTTCTTT | CASSPRGVRNTEAFF
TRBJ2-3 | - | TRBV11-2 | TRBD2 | TGTGCCAGCAGCTTGGGACTAGCGGGAGGGCCTGATACGCAGTATTTT | CASSLGLAGGPDTQYF
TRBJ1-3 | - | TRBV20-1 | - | TGCAGTGCTAGATCGGGGGGACTTGGAAACACCATATATTTT | CSARSGGLGNTIYF
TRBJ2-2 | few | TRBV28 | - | TGTGCCAGCAGATGGGGGAACACCGGGGAGCTGTTTTTT | CASRWGNTGELFF
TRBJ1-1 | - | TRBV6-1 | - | TGTGCCAGCAGTGGCAGGGCCACTGAAGCTTTCTTT | CASSGRATEAFF
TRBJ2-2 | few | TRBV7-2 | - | TGTGCCAGCAGCGGAGTGGGGGGTTTCGCCGGGGAGCTGTTTTTT | CASSGVGGFAGELFF
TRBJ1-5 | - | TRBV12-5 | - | TGTGCTAGCGGAATCCGGGATCAGCCCCAGCATTTT | CASGIRDQPQHF
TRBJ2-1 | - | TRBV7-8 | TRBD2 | TGTGCCAGCAGCTTAGGGCGGGAGAGTCATGGTGAGCAGTTCTTC | CASSLGRESHGEQFF
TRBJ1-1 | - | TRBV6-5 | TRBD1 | TGTGCCAGCAGTTCGACAGGGGGGGTCGTGAACACTGAAGCTTTCTTT | CASSSTGGVVNTEAFF
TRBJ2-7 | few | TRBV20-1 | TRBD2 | TGCAGTGCTCTCACCACTGGGACTAGCGGGGGTACCTACAAATTCTACGAGCAGTACTTC | CSALTTGTSGGTYKFYEQYF
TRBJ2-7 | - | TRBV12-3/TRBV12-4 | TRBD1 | TGTGCCAGCAGCCCTAGACAGGGTACGGCCCACGAGCAGTACTTC | CASSPRQGTAHEQYF
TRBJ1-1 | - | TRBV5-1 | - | TGCGCCAGCAGCCCCAGCGGGCAGGGATCGAACACTGAAGCTTTCTTT | CASSPSGQGSNTEAFF
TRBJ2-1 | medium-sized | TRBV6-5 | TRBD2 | TGTGCCAGCAGTTACGCGGGGGGCAGCCACAATGAGCAGTTCTTC | CASSYAGGSHNEQFF
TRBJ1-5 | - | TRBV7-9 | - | TGTGCCAGCAGTTCTACGGCCGATAGCAATCAGCCCCAGCATTTT | CASSSTADSNQPQHF
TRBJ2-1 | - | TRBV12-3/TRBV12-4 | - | TGTGCCAGCAGTATGGGACGGCGTGCCAATGAGCAGTTCTTC | CASSMGRRANEQFF
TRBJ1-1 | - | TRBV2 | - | TGTGCCAGCAGTGTTCGCAGTAACACTGAAGCTTTCTTT | CASSVRSNTEAFF
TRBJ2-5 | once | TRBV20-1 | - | TGCAGTGCTCTCCAGGGGGGGGAGACCCAGTACTTC | CSALQGGETQYF
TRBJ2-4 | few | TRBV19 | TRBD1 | TGTGCCAGTAGTAGCCCGGGACAGGGGGTCTATCTTCAGTACTTC | CASSSPGQGVYLQYF
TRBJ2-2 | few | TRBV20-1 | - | TGCAGTGCTAGAGATCGTGGCCAGGGGAACACCGGGGAGCTGTTTTTT | CSARDRGQGNTGELFF
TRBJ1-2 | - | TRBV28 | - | TGTGCCAGCAGTTGGACCGAGCTGGGGAATGGCTACACCTTC | CASSWTELGNGYTF
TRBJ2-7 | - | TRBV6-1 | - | TGTGTCAGCAGTGCCGGACTCACTCGGCGCGAGCAGTACTTC | CVSSAGLTRREQYF